A selection of T cell receptor beta chains follows, all from one sample in a study of shared clonotypes between healthy human individuals. The data were produced by immunoSEQ multiplex PCR, yet TCRdb's version contains in-frame clones alone and is incomplete. Of fewer than 1.6 million clones listed, approximately 98.5% are singletons. Sequenced: naive CD4+ T cells sorted from blood. All receptors derive from a man between 25 and 39 years old in good health. Both conserved end residues are part of each CDR3. Clone size appears in some rows only: once, few, many, or a class for an expanded clone.

>NA|TRBJ2-5|TRBV18
CASSMGTRETQYF
>NA|TRBJ2-2|TRBV7-6
CASSLAALAGGELFF
>NA|TRBJ2-5|TRBV5-4
CASSPVSEGQETQYF
>NA|TRBJ1-1|TRBV7-8
CASSLGAGRVKTEAFF
>NA|TRBJ1-2|TRBV18
CASSQDRVNYGYTF
>NA|TRBJ2-5|TRBV5-1
CASSSPRLHELQETQYF
>NA|TRBJ2-3|TRBV28
CASSLLAGDTDTQYF
>NA|TRBJ2-7|TRBV27
CASSPLAGVVVYEQYF
>NA|TRBJ2-5|TRBV7-9
CASTLSGGETQYF
>NA|TRBJ2-7|TRBV25-1
CASSQTGYEQYF
>NA|TRBJ1-2|TRBV6-5
CASSYRGTDGYTF
>NA|TRBJ2-1|TRBV2
CASRPTSGRARGKEQFF
>once|TRBJ2-5|TRBV21-1
CASSKVERQETQYF
>NA|TRBJ2-2|TRBV10-3
CAISEGAHRSTGELFF
>NA|TRBJ1-1|TRBV5-6
CASSLGQTEAFF
>NA|TRBJ2-1|TRBV18
CASSPKQGGTEQFF
>NA|TRBJ2-7|TRBV6-1
CASMGDRVREQYF
>NA|TRBJ2-4|TRBV11-2
CASSVRQGADKNIQYF
>NA|TRBJ1-1|TRBV5-5
CASSLIGNQISEAFF
>NA|TRBJ2-1|TRBV19
CASTIGLASDEQFF